This T cell receptor (beta chain) was sequenced during a study of blood T cell repertoires in COVID-19. Study as a whole: Whether acute or convalescent, the COVID-19 samples came from the United States, Italy and Spain. PBMCs, B-cell-depleted T cells, or T cells provided the cDNA or gDNA that made up the material.

The germline V gene encodes CDR1 SGHRS and CDR2 YFSETQ. V shed 5 bases and J shed 5 bases, with 19 bases lying between them. The CDR3 totals 15 residues. Sequencing was performed with immunoSEQ multiplex PCR; in TCRdb, only in-frame clones are kept and a portion is missing. The sample lists roughly 170,000 clones; roughly 90% were seen once. The sample taken for sequencing was peripheral blood. This TCR came from a man in his 70s with active or convalescent COVID-19. The chain recombines TRBV5-1 with TRBJ1-2; D not resolved. Here the CDR3 reads CASSLGQSSPYGYTF. The CDR3 DNA sequence: TGCGCCAGCAGTCTTGGGCAGTCTAGCCCTTATGGCTACACCTTC.